One sample yielded the 13 T cell receptor beta chains listed below, sequenced in a study of OX40 agonist ivuxolimab in advanced cancers. The library came from the immunoSEQ multiplex PCR assay. Sourced from immuneACCESS, this table was stored by TCRdb with only in-frame sequences that have V and J called. A share of the clones is absent; for the studies checked, an unresolved V gene accounts for under half, and the remainder has no known explanation. The table for this sample lists about 77,000 clones; around 87% of them were counted only once. The ten largest make up nearly 0.55% of the sample. The specimen was CD4+ or CD8+ T cells sorted from blood, collected in a trial of the OX40 agonist ivuxolimab. Every receptor here comes from an adult with an advanced solid tumor such as melanoma, head and neck, liver or kidney cancer.

The chain uses TRBV27 and TRBJ2-1; maybe TRBD2 (5 bases). Germline V CDR1 and CDR2: MNHEY, SMNVEV (reference sequence). The CDR3 totals 14 residues. The germline V and J ends were trimmed by 5 bases and 4 bases, with 12 bases remaining between them. CDR3 in amino acids: CASSRGSPYNEQFF. CDR3 nucleotide sequence: TGTGCCAGCAGTCGGGGATCCCCTTACAATGAGCAGTTCTTC.

The chain uses TRBV5-1 and TRBJ2-1, with 10 bases that match TRBD2. Germline CDR1 reads SGHRS; CDR2 reads YFSETQ. There are 15 residues in the CDR3. V shed 0 bases, J shed 6 bases, and the junction held 3 bases outside the gene matches. The CDR3 protein is CASSLVSGGANEQFF. In DNA, the CDR3 is TGCGCCAGCAGCTTGGTGAGCGGGGGGGCCAATGAGCAGTTCTTC.

Worth noting for this clone: One junction end does not reproduce the germline sequence, and a read error may be involved. The V and J genes are TRBV18 and TRBJ2-7; D remains ambiguous. The CDR3 spans 19 residues. Germline V lookup: CDR1 KGHSH, CDR2 LQKENI. The CDR3 reads CASSPLPPAQFSGTYEQYF. Written as DNA, the CDR3 is TGTGCCAGCTCCCCACTACCACCCGCGCAATTCTCTGGGACCTACGAGCAGTACTTC.

The CDR3 coding sequence is TGTGCCAGCAGCGTAGCAGGGTCTTCTAATGAAAAACTGTTTTTT. As protein: CASSVAGSSNEKLFF. V usage is TRBV9 and J usage is TRBJ1-4; TRBD1 is a possible D gene (5 bases). V lost 0 bases and J 3 bases, leaving 9 bases between the germline ends. The germline V gene has CDR1 SGDLS and CDR2 YYNGEE. The CDR3 is made up of 15 amino acids.

CDR3 residues: CASSLASGLGYTF. The CDR3 DNA is TGTGCCAGCAGCTTGGCTTCGGGGCTAGGCTACACCTTC. The chain uses TRBV5-4 and TRBJ1-2, with a possible D match to TRBD1 (5 bases). Germline CDR1 SGHNT, CDR2 YYREEE (reference sequence). The CDR3 loop spans 13 amino acids. Trimming cost V 0 bases and J 8 bases, with 11 bases left between them. The full variable domain, its missing parts supplied by reference TRBV5-4 and TRBJ1-2, is ETGVTQSPTHLIKTRGQQVTLRCSSQSGHNTVSWYQQALGQGPQFIFQYYREEENGRGNFPPRFSGLQFPNYSSELNVNALELDDSALYLCASSLASGLGYTFGSGTRLTVV.

The chain employs TRBV30 and TRBJ2-7; either TRBD1 or TRBD2 may supply D (5 bases each). Germline values: CDR1 GTSNPN, CDR2 SVGIG (reference sequence). The V and J ends lost 2 bases and 3 bases respectively, with 14 bases between them. The CDR3 consists of 14 residues. The CDR3 loop is CAWSSGQGIYEQYF. DNA for the CDR3: TGTGCCTGGAGTTCGGGGCAGGGAATCTACGAGCAGTACTTC. Full variable domain (missing parts from reference TRBV30 and TRBJ2-7): SQTIHQWPATLVQPVGSPLSLECTVEGTSNPNLYWYRQAAGRGLQLLFYSVGIGQISSEVPQNLSASRPQDRQFILSSKKLLLSDSGFYLCAWSSGQGIYEQYFGPGTRLTVT.

This chain uses TRBV25-1 with TRBJ1-4; weak D call: TRBD1 (5 bases). The CDR3 consists of 15 residues. V lost 5 bases to trimming and J lost 8 bases, with 18 bases between them. The germline CDR1 and CDR2 sequences are MGHDK and SYGVNS. The CDR3 sequence is CASSKMGGFGEKLFF. The CDR3 DNA reads TGTGCCAGCAGTAAAATGGGGGGTTTCGGCGAAAAACTGTTTTTT.

The chain joins TRBV4-3 to TRBJ2-1; D call uncertain. Trimming pared 0 bases from V and 12 bases from J, leaving 15 bases between. Germline-derived CDR1 and CDR2 are LGHNA and YSLEER. The length of the CDR3 is 14 residues. CDR3 DNA sequence: TGCGCCAGCAGCCAAGATACCAGGTCGAGAGCGCAGTTCTTC. As protein: CASSQDTRSRAQFF.

The chain employs TRBV2 and TRBJ2-7, with D perhaps TRBD1 or TRBD2 (5 bases each). Germline values: CDR1 SNHLY, CDR2 FYNNEI. The V end lost 10 bases, the J end lost 7 bases, and 23 bases lay between the germline ends. The CDR3 consists of 14 residues. This CDR3 is CATGRDAARWEQYF. The CDR3 DNA reads TGTGCCACCGGACGGGACGCCGCTCGTTGGGAGCAGTACTTC.

The genes are TRBV5-4 and TRBJ2-7; D not certain. V lost 0 bases, J lost 2 bases, and 12 bases lay in between. Germline lookup yields CDR1 SGHNT and CDR2 YYREEE (reference sequence). This CDR3 is built from 15 residues. The DNA of the CDR3 is TGTGCCAGCAGCTTGGCCTTTGGGATTACCTACGAGCAGTACTTC. Translating gives CASSLAFGITYEQYF.

The chain has TRBV9 and TRBJ2-3; 11 bases fit TRBD2. From germline, CDR1 is SGDLS and CDR2 YYNGEE. This CDR3 comprises 18 residues. J lost 2 bases, V lost 2 bases, and 10 bases had no gene match. The DNA of the CDR3 is TGTGCCAGCAGCGTCGGTAGCGGGAGGGCCGGGGTCACAGATACGCAGTATTTT. It yields the protein CASSVGSGRAGVTDTQYF. Using reference TRBV9 and TRBJ2-3 for the parts outside the CDR3, the full variable domain is DSGVTQTPKHLITATGQRVTLRCSPRSGDLSVYWYQQSLDQGLQFLIQYYNGEERAKGNILERFSAQQFPDLHSELNLSSLELGDSALYFCASSVGSGRAGVTDTQYFGPGTRLTVL.

The chain recombines TRBV5-6 with TRBJ1-2; D call uncertain. CDR1 and CDR2 (germline): SGHDT, YYEEEE. V was clipped by 0 bases and J by 4 bases, with 7 bases between them. This CDR3 is 13 amino acids long. The CDR3 nucleotides are TGTGCCAGCAGCTTGGAACGGATCTATGGCTACACCTTC. Its translation: CASSLERIYGYTF.

The chain has TRBV15 and TRBJ2-7; no firm D call. The V gene's germline CDR1 is LNHNV and CDR2 YYDKDF (reference sequence). V was clipped by 0 bases and J by 2 bases, with 11 bases between them. This CDR3 region has 15 residues. CDR3 sequence: CATSRDWPDPYEQYF. Written as DNA, the CDR3 is TGTGCCACCAGCAGAGATTGGCCTGATCCCTACGAGCAGTACTTC. The variable domain in full, with the rest retrieved from reference TRBV15 and TRBJ2-7, is DAMVIQNPRYQVTQFGKPVTLSCSQTLNHNVMYWYQQKSSQAPKLLFHYYDKDFNNEADTPDNFQSRRPNTSFCFLDIRSPGLGDTAMYLCATSRDWPDPYEQYFGPGTRLTVT.